Following are 21 T cell receptor beta chains from one sample sequenced in a study of cytomegalovirus exposure and HLA in healthy donors. Assay: immunoSEQ multiplex PCR; the TCRdb copy retains only in-frame clones and omits some. The sample yields around 150,000 clones, around four fifths seen once. The material sequenced was PBMCs. Source of these receptors: a man under 40 in good health and CMV-seropositive.

The V gene is TRBV11-2, the J gene TRBJ2-7; TRBD2 matches at 9 bases. Germline lookup yields CDR1 SGHAT and CDR2 FQNNGV. The J segment lost 2 bases and the V segment lost 3 bases, leaving 5 bases of the junction unmatched. The CDR3 has 15 amino acids. CDR3 sequence (DNA): TGTGCCAGCAGCTTTAAGCGGGGGGACCCCTACGAGCAGTACTTC. Its protein product is CASSFKRGDPYEQYF.

The chain couples TRBV9 to TRBJ1-5; 12 nucleotides align to TRBD1. CDR3 size: 18 residues. V lost 3 bases to trimming and J lost 2 bases; unmatched junction nucleotides: 9. Looked up from germline, CDR1 is SGDLS and CDR2 is YYNGEE. This chain's CDR3 is CASSAGTGGSGGNQPQHF. CDR3 in DNA: TGTGCCAGCAGCGCCGGGACAGGGGGCTCTGGAGGCAATCAGCCCCAGCATTTT.

The DNA of the CDR3 is TGCGCCAGCAGCGTCGGACAGGGGAGCTATGGCTACACCTTC. Protein sequence: CASSVGQGSYGYTF. The V gene is TRBV5-1, the J gene TRBJ1-2; TRBD1 agrees at 9 bases. J was trimmed by 4 bases and V by 4 bases; bases with no gene match: 5. The CDR3 extends over 14 amino acids. CDR1 and CDR2 (germline): SGHRS, YFSETQ.

The CDR3 DNA is TGTGCCAGCAGTCGCAACCGGGACTTATCCTACGAGCAGTACTTC. Translating gives CASSRNRDLSYEQYF. The genes are TRBV13 and TRBJ2-7, with D tentatively TRBD2 (6 bases). Per germline, CDR1 PRHDT and CDR2 FYEKMQ (reference sequence). The CDR3 runs 15 residues. V lost 6 bases to trimming and J lost 1 base, with 16 bases between them.

The chain recombines TRBV7-2 with TRBJ2-7; 7 bases map to TRBD1. CDR1 and CDR2 (germline): SGHTA, FQGNSA. The V and J ends lost 5 bases and 7 bases, in that order; junction bases with no gene match: 11. This CDR3 is 14 amino acids long. The CDR3 here is CASSPPGTVREQYF. DNA for the CDR3: TGTGCCAGCAGCCCCCCCGGGACAGTACGAGAGCAGTACTTC.

The rearrangement links TRBV4-1 to TRBJ2-1; 11 bases are shared with TRBD2. From germline, CDR1 is MGHRA and CDR2 YSYEKL. This CDR3 is 15 amino acids long. The trim removed 8 bases at V and 2 bases at J, leaving 5 bases unmatched. This CDR3 reads CASGVAGGTYNEQFF. In nucleotides, the CDR3 is TGCGCCAGCGGGGTAGCGGGGGGGACCTACAATGAGCAGTTCTTC.

V and J are TRBV6-6 and TRBJ2-5, with D possibly TRBD2 on 5 matching bases. Trimming stripped 7 bases from V and 2 bases from J, with 8 bases between. The CDR3 runs to 12 residues. Germline CDR1 is MNHNY and CDR2 is SVGAGI (reference sequence). CDR3 sequence reads: CASTRAQETQYF. CDR3 DNA: TGTGCCAGCACGAGGGCACAAGAGACCCAGTACTTC.

The chain recombines TRBV5-4 with TRBJ2-2, with a possible D match to TRBD2 (5 bases). Germline V gene sequence: CDR1 SGHNT, CDR2 YYREEE (reference sequence). V was pared by 0 bases and J by 2 bases, with 8 bases between. The CDR3 loop spans 15 amino acids. CDR3 bases: TGTGCCAGCAGCTTGGTAGCGACCAACACCGGGGAGCTGTTTTTT. Translation gives CASSLVATNTGELFF.

The chain carries TRBV19 and TRBJ2-2; 8 bases are shared with TRBD1. This CDR3 has 16 residues. J gave up 0 bases and V 8 bases, and 8 bases lay outside the gene matches. CDR1 is LNHDA, CDR2 SQIVND, per germline (reference sequence). The CDR3 nucleotides read TGTGCCAGTGGAGACAGGGGAGGCTCGAACACCGGGGAGCTGTTTTTT. Translation gives CASGDRGGSNTGELFF.

This clone was seen only once. The rearrangement links TRBV13 to TRBJ2-7; no reliable D call. This CDR3 region has 12 residues. CDR1 and CDR2 (germline): PRHDT, FYEKMQ (reference sequence). V was trimmed by 1 base and J by 5 bases, leaving 6 bases between them. CDR3 nucleotides: TGTGCCAGCAGCTTAGATCGGGACGAGCAGTACTTC. It encodes CASSLDRDEQYF. Together with reference TRBV13 and TRBJ2-7, the CDR3 gives the full variable domain: AAGVIQSPRHLIKEKRETATLKCYPIPRHDTVYWYQQGPGQDPQFLISFYEKMQSDKGSIPDRFSAQQFSDYHSELNMSSLELGDSALYFCASSLDRDEQYFGPGTRLTVT.

This clone appeared a few times. The V call is TRBV5-1, the J call TRBJ1-2; TRBD1 aligns across 7 bases. The CDR3 contains 14 residues. Germline-derived CDR1 and CDR2 are SGHRS and YFSETQ. V lost 3 bases, J lost 2 bases, and 4 bases stayed unmatched. CDR3 amino acids: CASSYGDRNYGYTF. For the CDR3, the DNA is TGCGCCAGCAGCTATGGGGACAGAAACTATGGCTACACCTTC. The whole variable domain, remainder taken from reference TRBV5-1 and TRBJ1-2, is KAGVTQTPRYLIKTRGQQVTLSCSPISGHRSVSWYQQTPGQGLQFLFEYFSETQRNKGNFPGRFSGRQFSNSRSEMNVSTLELGDSALYLCASSYGDRNYGYTFGSGTRLTVV.

This chain connects TRBV6-6 to TRBJ2-1, with D perhaps TRBD1 (6 bases). Trimming pared 0 bases from V and 2 bases from J, leaving 11 bases between. The CDR3 runs to 16 residues. The germline CDR1 and CDR2 sequences are MNHNY and SVGAGI (reference sequence). CDR3 nucleotides: TGTGCCAGCAGTTACTCGATCCAGGGGACCTACAATGAGCAGTTCTTC. It is translated as CASSYSIQGTYNEQFF.

V gene TRBV7-2 combines with J gene TRBJ2-3; perhaps TRBD1 as D (6 bases). CDR3 length: 14 amino acids. Between the trimmed V and J ends, which lost 3 bases and 4 bases, there was a span of 11 bases. The germline gives CDR1 SGHTA, CDR2 FQGNSA. The CDR3 DNA reads as TGTGCCAGCAGCTTGGGGTGGGGGCCAGATACGCAGTATTTT. It specifies CASSLGWGPDTQYF.

The rearrangement links TRBV6-1 to TRBJ2-3; 11 bases match TRBD2. The CDR3 loop spans 17 amino acids. Germline values: CDR1 MNHNS, CDR2 SASEGT. V lost 2 bases, J lost 5 bases, and 9 bases stayed unmatched. This CDR3 is CASSEYGLAGGRDTQYF. Here the CDR3 DNA reads TGTGCCAGCAGTGAATATGGTCTAGCGGGGGGCCGAGATACGCAGTATTTT.

CDR3 bases: TGTGCCACAAAAAACCCTCAAAGTATGGGCGGCTACACCTTC. This sequence encodes CATKNPQSMGGYTF. V usage is TRBV15 and J usage is TRBJ1-2; D gene ambiguous. CDR3 length: 14 residues. Looked up from germline, CDR1 is LNHNV and CDR2 is YYDKDF (reference sequence). V was cut by 9 bases and J by 8 bases, with 22 bases left in between.

The chain joins TRBV6-6 to TRBJ1-5, with D unresolved. The germline V gene has CDR1 MNHNY and CDR2 SVGAGI (reference sequence). The CDR3 is 13 residues long. V was shortened by 0 bases and J by 9 bases, with 9 bases between the two germline ends. CDR3 sequence: CASSYSMGLPQHF. CDR3 nucleotide sequence: TGTGCCAGCAGTTACTCGATGGGCCTGCCCCAGCATTTT.

The CDR3 nucleotides read TGTGCCAGCAGCTTGGGACAGGGGACCTTCTACGAGCAGTACTTC. Protein product: CASSLGQGTFYEQYF. The genes are TRBV27 and TRBJ2-7, with 10 bases aligning to TRBD1. CDR1 is MNHEY, CDR2 SMNVEV, per germline (reference sequence). Trimming at V came to 6 bases and at J to 3 bases, leaving 8 bases not matched to a gene. The CDR3 consists of 15 residues.

This rearrangement joins TRBV30 to TRBJ1-1; 7 positions agree with TRBD1. After removal of 3 bases from V and 0 bases from J, the junction contained 10 bases not matched to a gene. CDR3 length equals 16 residues. Germline V gene data show CDR1 as GTSNPN and CDR2 as SVGIG (reference sequence). The CDR3 reads CAWRRPWDSLNTEAFF. In DNA, the CDR3 is TGTGCCTGGAGGAGGCCGTGGGACAGCCTGAACACTGAAGCTTTCTTT.

The chain has TRBV27 and TRBJ1-1; D is perhaps TRBD1 (5 bases). The CDR3 length is 13 residues. CDR1 MNHEY and CDR2 SMNVEV come from the germline V gene (reference sequence). V lost 7 bases and J 8 bases, leaving 17 bases between the germline ends. This CDR3 reads CASIRAGPPEAFF. The CDR3 DNA is TGTGCCAGCATCCGGGCAGGGCCCCCCGAAGCTTTCTTT.

This clone has a handful of counts. The gene calls are TRBV19 and TRBJ1-1; D call uncertain. Germline loops: CDR1 LNHDA, CDR2 SQIVND (reference sequence). Trimming took 5 bases from V and 8 from J, leaving 9 bases between them. There are 11 residues in the CDR3. CDR3: CASSWAMEAFF. In nucleotides, the CDR3 is TGTGCCAGTAGTTGGGCGATGGAAGCTTTCTTT.

The chain carries TRBV2 and TRBJ2-1, with D tentatively TRBD2 (5 bases). This CDR3 is built from 13 residues. The germline V and J ends were trimmed by 6 bases and 6 bases, with 12 bases remaining between them. The germline V gene has CDR1 SNHLY and CDR2 FYNNEI. As DNA, the CDR3 is TGTGCCAGCAGACAGTCTAGCCGCAATGAGCAGTTCTTC. Encoded protein: CASRQSSRNEQFF.